This T cell receptor (beta chain) was sequenced for a study of T cells in women clearing cervical HPV infection. Germline CDR1 reads SGHKS; CDR2 reads YYEKEE (reference sequence). The CDR3 runs 14 residues. V lost 0 bases and J 10 bases, leaving 11 bases between the germline ends. Profiled with immunoSEQ multiplex PCR; TCRdb holds only in-frame clones, not every one. Recorded here are tens of thousands of clones; the top ten clones represent about 7.3%. Points on this clone: The read is 3 residues too short to cover the CDR3 end, so that end is filled in from the germline J gene.

The chain is built from TRBV5-5 and TRBJ1-6, with D perhaps TRBD1 (5 bases). What was sequenced was blood buffy coat. The TCR was taken from a woman aged 18 to 75 with a cervical HPV16 infection that either progressed to CIN3+ or cleared (not recorded which). The sequenced CDR3 bases are TGTGCCAGCAGCTTGGCAGGAGAGGGGTCACCC. Translated, it gives CASSLAGEGSP. The whole CDR3 protein reads CASSLAGEGSPLHF.